Listed below are T cell receptor beta chains from one sample, sequenced in a study of T cell responses to AZD1222 COVID-19 vaccine. Clones were read by immunoSEQ multiplex PCR, and TCRdb kept only the in-frame ones, dropping some. Found here are around 95,000 clones, about 83% of them singletons; the top ten hold around 15%. The input for sequencing was peripheral blood, taken on day 0 of AZD1222 vaccination. All receptors come from an adult in good health. The CDR3 runs from the conserved cysteine through the conserved F or W. A D gene is named only where the DNA matches it firmly. Some rows mark clone size as missing; the rest say once, few, many or name a class of expanded clone.

J gene,V gene,CDR3 length,clone size,D gene,CDR3 DNA,CDR3 protein
TRBJ1-6,TRBV30,13,.,TRBD1,TGTGCCTGGAGTCGGACAGGGGGATCACCCCTCCACTTT,CAWSRTGGSPLHF
TRBJ2-1,TRBV6-5,15,.,TRBD2,TGTGCCAGCAGTTACTCACTAGCGGGGGACAATGAGCAGTTCTTC,CASSYSLAGDNEQFF
TRBJ2-2,TRBV5-1,15,.,.,TGCGCCAGCAGCTTGGGAGGGGCCAGCTCCGGGGAGCTGTTTTTT,CASSLGGASSGELFF
TRBJ1-1,TRBV18,13,.,.,TGTGCCAGCTCAGTAACAGTGGGCACTGAAGCTTTCTTT,CASSVTVGTEAFF
TRBJ1-2,TRBV6-5,14,.,.,TGTGCCAGCAGTTCAGCGGAGGTATTTTATGGCTACACCTTC,CASSSAEVFYGYTF
TRBJ2-7,TRBV7-2,18,.,TRBD2,TGTGCCAGCAGCTTAGTACCAAAAACTAGCGGCAGCTCCTACGAGCAGTACTTC,CASSLVPKTSGSSYEQYF
TRBJ2-1,TRBV7-3,18,.,.,TGTGCCAGCAGCCAAACCCGTAGCCCCGGTGGTATTTACAATGAGCAGTTCTTC,CASSQTRSPGGIYNEQFF
TRBJ2-1,TRBV3-1/TRBV3-2,19,.,TRBD2,TGTGCCAGCAGCCCCCGGGGGGGCCTGGTGGGTGGGCTTTCGGGTGAGCAGTTCTTC,CASSPRGGLVGGLSGEQFF
TRBJ1-1,TRBV2,15,once,.,TGTGCCAGCAGTGATGGCGGGGGTGGGGTCACTGAAGCTTTCTTT,CASSDGGGGVTEAFF
TRBJ2-5,TRBV5-1,11,.,.,TGCGCCAGCAGCCCAAAAGAGACCCAGTACTTC,CASSPKETQYF
TRBJ1-2,TRBV5-6,12,.,.,TGTGCCAGCAGCCCAGGGGCGCCGGGCTACACCTTC,CASSPGAPGYTF
TRBJ2-7,TRBV18,17,once,TRBD1,TGTGCCAGCTCACCACCCCGGGACAGGGGGTTCAGGGGCGAGCAGTACTTC,CASSPPRDRGFRGEQYF
TRBJ1-1,TRBV18,14,.,.,TGTGCCAGCTCACCCTACGACGGGAACACTGAAGCTTTCTTT,CASSPYDGNTEAFF
TRBJ1-2,TRBV6-5,13,.,.,TGTGCCAGCAGTTTGACGGATAACTATGGCTACACCTTC,CASSLTDNYGYTF
TRBJ1-3,TRBV7-8,16,.,TRBD1,TGTGCCAGCAGTCCCGACAGGGTCCCTTCTGGAAACACCATATATTTT,CASSPDRVPSGNTIYF
TRBJ2-3,TRBV4-1,14,once,.,TGCGCCAGCAGCCAGGTCCGGGACACAGATACGCAGTATTTT,CASSQVRDTDTQYF
TRBJ1-2,TRBV29-1,12,.,.,TGCAGCGGAGACCTTGGCAGCTATGGCTACACCTTC,CSGDLGSYGYTF
TRBJ1-2,TRBV3-1/TRBV3-2,13,once,TRBD1,TGTGCCAGCAGCCTACAGGGGCCGAGTGGCTACACCTTC,CASSLQGPSGYTF
TRBJ1-3,TRBV9,15,.,.,TGTGCCAGCAGCGACGGGACACCTGTGGAAAACACCATATATTTT,CASSDGTPVENTIYF
TRBJ1-1,TRBV5-8,15,.,.,TGTGCCAGCAGCCCCCTCGGGGGGGGTCACACTGAAGCTTTCTTT,CASSPLGGGHTEAFF
TRBJ2-7,TRBV28,13,.,.,TGTGCCAGCAGTTTACTCCGTACCTACGAGCAGTACTTC,CASSLLRTYEQYF
TRBJ1-3,TRBV28,16,.,.,TGTGCCAGCGGCCGGGGTCGGGCGGTCGCTGGAAACACCATATATTTT,CASGRGRAVAGNTIYF
TRBJ2-2,TRBV5-1,16,.,.,TGCGCCAGCAGCTTGGCGGGGGAAATCAACACCGGGGAGCTGTTTTTT,CASSLAGEINTGELFF
TRBJ1-1,TRBV18,12,.,TRBD1,TGTGCCAGCTCAAGGACAGGGACTGAAGCTTTCTTT,CASSRTGTEAFF
TRBJ2-7,TRBV30,13,once,TRBD1,TGTGCCGGGGAACGGGACAGGGCCTACGAGCAGTACTTC,CAGERDRAYEQYF
TRBJ1-2,TRBV15,14,.,.,TGTGCCACCAGCAGAGAATTTTTTTATGGGGTTGGCACCTTC,CATSREFFYGVGTF
TRBJ1-5,TRBV10-3,14,.,TRBD1,TGTGCCACCAGACAGGGGGCCCCTAATCAGCCCCAGCATTTT,CATRQGAPNQPQHF
TRBJ1-2,TRBV12-3/TRBV12-4,12,.,.,TGTGCCACCTCGGGGGGCAGCTATGGCTACACCTTC,CATSGGSYGYTF
TRBJ2-7,TRBV2,14,once,.,TGTGCCAGCAGTGAAGGGGGGCCGGGGTACGAGCAGTACTTC,CASSEGGPGYEQYF
TRBJ2-1,TRBV6-6,15,.,.,TGTGCCAGCAGGGTTAGCGGTAGCTCCTACAATGAGCAGTTCTTC,CASRVSGSSYNEQFF
TRBJ1-1,TRBV3-1/TRBV3-2,12,.,.,TGTGCCAGCAGCCCCGATTACACTGAAGCTTTCTTT,CASSPDYTEAFF
TRBJ2-2,TRBV18,15,.,TRBD2,TGTGCCAGCTCACCGGGACTAGCGGGAGCCGGGGAGCTGTTTTTT,CASSPGLAGAGELFF
TRBJ2-7,TRBV21-1,13,.,.,TGTGCCAGCAGCAAAGTGGAGGACTACGAGCAGTACTTC,CASSKVEDYEQYF
TRBJ2-5,TRBV14,16,.,.,TGTGCCAGCAGCCAAAACCCGGGAGCGCCACTTGCCACCCAGTACTTC,CASSQNPGAPLATQYF
TRBJ2-3,TRBV7-2,14,.,.,TGTGCCAGCAGCAAAGGACTGGGCACAGATACGCAGTATTTT,CASSKGLGTDTQYF